This T cell receptor beta chain was identified in a study of OX40 agonist ivuxolimab in advanced cancers. Study-level information: Patients received intravenous ivuxolimab every 2 weeks at 0.01 to 10 mg/kg. Averaging about 60 years in age, with a range of roughly 20 to 90, the cohort was 80% to 90% male.

Notes on this clone: The antigen is unknown.

Data came from immunoSEQ multiplex PCR; TCRdb stores just in-frame clones and leaves some out. The data contain 65,000 to 90,000 clones, around 90% of them singletons. The CDR3 loop spans 16 amino acids. CDR1 and CDR2 (germline): GTSNPN, SVGIG (reference sequence). The V gene lost 0 bases and the J gene lost 0 bases, with 9 bases spanning the gap. Regarding the study as a whole: CD8+ T cells were the subset that, on average, had more expanded clones than CD4+.

The TCR originated in an adult with an advanced solid tumor such as melanoma, head and neck, liver or kidney cancer. The V gene is TRBV30, the J gene TRBJ1-6; D may be TRBD1 (5 bases). The sample was CD4+ or CD8+ T cells sorted from blood, taken in a trial of the OX40 agonist ivuxolimab. CDR3 residues: CAWSVSDSSYNSPLHF. The DNA of the CDR3 is TGTGCCTGGAGTGTCTCAGACAGCTCCTATAATTCACCCCTCCACTTT.